These T cell receptor beta chains were read from a single sample in a study of blood T cell repertoires in COVID-19. Generated by immunoSEQ multiplex PCR, the TCRdb table keeps only in-frame clones and is missing some. The sample has approximately 210,000 clones, 84% seen once. Sequences were obtained from peripheral blood. The receptor set was obtained from a man aged 30-40 years with active or convalescent COVID-19. CDR3s include the opening cysteine and the closing phenylalanine or tryptophan. A D gene is named only where the DNA matches it firmly. A row's size may be missing; if present it is once, few, many or a size class.

TRBV2	.	TRBD2	TRBJ2-1	TGTGCCATGTATAGCGGGAAGGTGGGCAATGAGCAGTTCTTC	CAMYSGKVGNEQFF
TRBV7-6	.	.	TRBJ2-1	TGTGCCAGCAGCTTAGGAGCGGGTCTCTACAATGAGCAGTTCTTC	CASSLGAGLYNEQFF
TRBV30	.	.	TRBJ1-3	TGTGCCTGGAGTGTAACGGGCTCTGGAAACACCATATATTTT	CAWSVTGSGNTIYF
TRBV10-3	.	TRBD1	TRBJ2-7	TGTGCCATCAGCCTGGACAGGGGATCTGTCTACGAGCAGTACTTC	CAISLDRGSVYEQYF
TRBV30	.	.	TRBJ2-1	TGTGCCTGGAGTGACAGCTTTTACAATGAGCAGTTCTTC	CAWSDSFYNEQFF
TRBV11-2	few	.	TRBJ1-4	TGTGCCAGCAGCCTGCTGAGGGATTACGAAAAACTGTTTTTT	CASSLLRDYEKLFF
TRBV5-1	.	.	TRBJ2-3	TGCGCCAGCAGCTTGGGGCTCCCGAGCACAGATACGCAGTATTTT	CASSLGLPSTDTQYF
TRBV9	.	.	TRBJ1-6	TGTGCCAGCAGGTCGGAGGGCCCCTATAATTCACCCCTCCACTTT	CASRSEGPYNSPLHF
TRBV10-1	.	.	TRBJ2-1	TGCGCCAGCAGTGACCCTCCGCCCCCCGACGGGAGCTCCTACAATGAGCAGTTCTTC	CASSDPPPPDGSSYNEQFF
TRBV20-1	few	.	TRBJ1-5	TGCAGTGCTAGTCCCACAGGGTTAGTTCAGCCCCAGCATTTT	CSASPTGLVQPQHF
TRBV29-1	.	.	TRBJ2-4	TGCAGCGTTGTAGGTCGGGTCAAAAACATTCAGTACTTC	CSVVGRVKNIQYF
TRBV4-1	.	TRBD1	TRBJ1-2	TGCGCCAGCAGCCAAGGAGGGGGCGGTAACTATGGCTACACCTTC	CASSQGGGGNYGYTF
TRBV7-2	.	.	TRBJ1-3	TGTGCCAGCAGCTTAGGTTTGGGCCCGGGAGGAAACACCATATATTTT	CASSLGLGPGGNTIYF
TRBV6-5	.	TRBD1	TRBJ1-4	TGTGCCAGCAGTTACACCACAGGGGCCCGGGAAAAACTGTTTTTT	CASSYTTGAREKLFF